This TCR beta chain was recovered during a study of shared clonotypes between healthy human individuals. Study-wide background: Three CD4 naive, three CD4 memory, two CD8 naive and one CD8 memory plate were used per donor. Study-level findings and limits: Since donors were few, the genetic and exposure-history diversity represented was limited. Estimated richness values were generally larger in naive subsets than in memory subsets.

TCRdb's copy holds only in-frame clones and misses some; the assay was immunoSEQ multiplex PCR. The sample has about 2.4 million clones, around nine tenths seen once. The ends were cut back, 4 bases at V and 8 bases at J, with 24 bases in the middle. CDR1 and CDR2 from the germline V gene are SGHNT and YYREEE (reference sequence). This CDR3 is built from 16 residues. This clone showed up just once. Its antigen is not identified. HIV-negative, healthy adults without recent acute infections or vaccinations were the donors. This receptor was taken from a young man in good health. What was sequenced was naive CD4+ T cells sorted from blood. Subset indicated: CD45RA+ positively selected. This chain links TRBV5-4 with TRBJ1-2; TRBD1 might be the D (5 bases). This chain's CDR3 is CASSREILMGGKGYTF. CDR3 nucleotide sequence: TGTGCCAGCAGCCGAGAGATTCTTATGGGGGGAAAGGGCTACACCTTC.